A selection of T cell receptor beta chains follows, all from one sample in a study of human T cells and chemical hapten exposure. Each CDR3 protein gets one entry after TCRdb re-called the RACE reads with MiXCR. The table includes 300,000 to 450,000 distinct CDR3 sequences, about 5% detected once. The starting material was whole blood, obtained in connection with sensitization to the hapten diphenylcyclopropenone (DPC). The receptors shown here come from a young woman with alopecia areata. Some clones in this sample may be carry-over from other donors' samples. Each CDR3 is given with its conserved first and last residue. A D gene is named only where the DNA matches it firmly. Clone size, where shown, is once, few, many, or a class for clones that have expanded.

few	TRBV27	TRBJ1-1	.	TGTGCCAGCACCACTGGGGGGCTTGAAGCTTTCTTT	CASTTGGLEAFF
many	TRBV7-9	TRBJ1-5	.	TGTGCCAGCAGCTCGACGGGTCAGCCCCAGCATTTT	CASSSTGQPQHF
many	TRBV7-2	TRBJ1-1	.	TGTGCCAGCAGCTTCCAGGGGCGCGGAACTGAAGCTTTCTTT	CASSFQGRGTEAFF
.	TRBV10-3	TRBJ2-3	.	TGTGCCATCAGTGATGGTAGCGGCGTCACAGATACGCAGTATTTT	CAISDGSGVTDTQYF
few	TRBV20-1	TRBJ2-7	TRBD1	TGCAGTGCTAGAGATCGGGACAGTCGATCCGCCGAGCAGTACTTC	CSARDRDSRSAEQYF
.	TRBV5-1	TRBJ2-3	.	TGCGCCAGCAGCCCCAGGTCCCGGACAGATACGCAGTATTTT	CASSPRSRTDTQYF
.	TRBV7-9	TRBJ2-5	.	TGTGCCAGCAGCTCAAACGCGGGGATTGTCGAGACCCAGTACTTC	CASSSNAGIVETQYF
many	TRBV6-2/TRBV6-3	TRBJ1-2	.	TGTGCCAGCATTTCGACAGACTCTTTCGCCTTCTACACCTTC	CASISTDSFAFYTF
.	TRBV7-6	TRBJ2-2	TRBD2	TGTGCCAGCAGCTTCCGGCAGCGGGGGACCGGGGAGCTGTTTTTT	CASSFRQRGTGELFF
few	TRBV5-1	TRBJ1-2	TRBD1	TGCGCCAGCAGCTTGGCCGGGGACAGGAACTATGGCTACACCTTC	CASSLAGDRNYGYTF
few	TRBV25-1	TRBJ1-1	.	TGTGCCAGCAGTGAATATAACATAAACACTGAAGCTTTCTTT	CASSEYNINTEAFF
.	TRBV5-1	TRBJ1-4	TRBD1	TGCGCCAGCAGCTTCGACAGGGCTGATGAAAAACTGTTTTTT	CASSFDRADEKLFF
many	TRBV28	TRBJ1-2	.	TGTGCCAGCAAAGGGGGGGACATGGGAAGGATAGCCTATGGCTACACCTTC	CASKGGDMGRIAYGYTF
many	TRBV12-3/TRBV12-4	TRBJ1-5	.	TGTGCCAGCAGTTCTGTTAGCAATCAGCCCCAGCATTTT	CASSSVSNQPQHF
many	TRBV9	TRBJ2-1	TRBD2	TGTGCCAGCAGCCGGTCCCTAGCGGGGGGTTACAATGAGCAGTTCTTC	CASSRSLAGGYNEQFF
few	TRBV4-2	TRBJ1-6	TRBD1	TGTGCCAGCAGCCAAAGCGAGAACCGACAGGGCACTATTTCACCCCTCCACTTT	CASSQSENRQGTISPLHF
many	TRBV4-1	TRBJ2-1	TRBD1	TGCGCCAGCAGCCAAAAGACAGGGGGCAATGAGCAGTTCTTC	CASSQKTGGNEQFF
.	TRBV3-1	TRBJ1-1	TRBD1	TGTGCCAGCAGCCAAGATATCGCCGGGACAGCTAACATGAACACTGAAGCTTTCTTT	CASSQDIAGTANMNTEAFF
few	TRBV6-1	TRBJ1-1	TRBD1	TGTGCCAGCAGTGAAGCTTTAGGACAGGGGTGGACTGAAGCTTTCTTT	CASSEALGQGWTEAFF
many	TRBV29-1	TRBJ1-2	TRBD1	TGCAGCGTTGAAGCGGGAGACAGGGGAAGAGGTGATGGCTACACCTTC	CSVEAGDRGRGDGYTF
many	TRBV20-1	TRBJ2-3	.	TGCAGTGCTAGTATTTGGGGGGTGAGCACAGATACGCAGTATTTT	CSASIWGVSTDTQYF
many	TRBV15	TRBJ1-2	.	TGTGCCACCAGCAGAGAGGGGGTCCGAGGCTACACCTTC	CATSREGVRGYTF
many	TRBV7-9	TRBJ2-3	.	TGTGCCAGCAGCTTAGAGGTACACCCGGGCAAAGATACGCAGTATTTT	CASSLEVHPGKDTQYF
many	TRBV12-3/TRBV12-4	TRBJ2-7	.	TGTGCCAGCAGTTTCGGAGTGGCCTACGAGCAGTACTTC	CASSFGVAYEQYF
many	TRBV20-1	TRBJ1-3	.	TGCAGTGCTAGAGACATCTATCGAAACACCATATATTTT	CSARDIYRNTIYF